What follows describes a single TCR beta chain. Its antigen is not known. This sample was included in a study of cytomegalovirus exposure and HLA in healthy donors. Study-wide points: Reports described diagnosis of cytomegalovirus status by the classifier as highly specific and sensitive. In a later analysis, CMV-associated beta chains were mostly HLA-associated, it appeared.

Donors counted as nominally healthy when sampled, yet unrecorded immune exposures were likely. Primers included in the PCR were 60 Vbeta and 13 Jbeta primers. In the study's own analysis: Roughly 11 million shared chains were among around 80 million unique TCR beta chains counted in a later analysis. Profiling relied on immunoSEQ multiplex PCR, and the TCRdb table lists in-frame clones only, not all of them. V and J calls and clone size are those listed in that table; D and trimming were worked out from the DNA. This sample has approximately 240,000 clones, with about 80% found just once. The V gene's germline CDR1 is SGHRS and CDR2 YFSETQ. The CDR3 spans 16 residues. Trimming shortened V by 1 base and J by 1 base, and 14 bases separated the two germline ends.

V is TRBV5-1 and J is TRBJ1-1, with D unclear. The source of this sequence is a woman in her 40s in good health and CMV-seronegative. The sample was PBMCs. The CDR3 region has the DNA TGCGCCAGCAGCTTGAGTATAGACTTTTCGAACACTGAAGCTTTCTTT. Protein sequence: CASSLSIDFSNTEAFF.